The 20 T cell receptor beta chains listed next were all sequenced from one sample in a study of shared clonotypes between healthy human individuals. TCRdb's table, derived via immunoSEQ multiplex PCR, lists solely in-frame clones and lacks some. The sample has a few million clones; roughly 93% are singletons. CD45RO-negative cells were positively selected for CCR7, leaving out terminally differentiated effector memory CD45RA+ cells. Source material: naive CD8+ T cells from PBMCs. The receptor source for this set is a man aged 18-30 years in good health. Some clones in this sample may be carry-over from other donors' samples.

V is TRBV9 and J is TRBJ1-3; TRBD1 aligns across 7 bases. Germline loops: CDR1 SGDLS, CDR2 YYNGEE. The CDR3 covers 16 residues. The J segment lost 3 bases and the V segment lost 3 bases, leaving 9 bases of the junction unmatched. CDR3 nucleotide sequence: TGTGCCAGCAGCGCGGGGGGACAGTATCTTGGAAACACCATATATTTT. Its translation is CASSAGGQYLGNTIYF. The variable domain in full, completed from reference TRBV9 and TRBJ1-3, reads DSGVTQTPKHLITATGQRVTLRCSPRSGDLSVYWYQQSLDQGLQFLIQYYNGEERAKGNILERFSAQQFPDLHSELNLSSLELGDSALYFCASSAGGQYLGNTIYFGEGSWLTVV.

The chain recombines TRBV27 with TRBJ2-5, with D perhaps matching TRBD1 or TRBD2 (6 bases each). The CDR3 is 15 amino acids. The V gene lost 8 bases and the J gene lost 5 bases, with 21 bases spanning the gap. The germline CDR1 and CDR2 sequences are MNHEY and SMNVEV (reference sequence). The CDR3 here is CASSYLQGGGETQYF. Here the CDR3 DNA reads TGTGCCAGCTCCTATCTACAGGGTGGGGGGGAGACCCAGTACTTC.

In its sample, this clone was seen once. The rearrangement uses TRBV4-3 and TRBJ1-5; TRBD1 matches 10 bases. The germline V gene encodes CDR1 LGHNA and CDR2 YSLEER. V shed 0 bases and J 7 bases; nucleotides not matched to a gene: 9. The CDR3 sequence is 17 residues long. This CDR3 reads CASSQDRRDRGGQPQHF. The CDR3 DNA reads as TGCGCCAGCAGCCAAGATAGGAGGGACAGGGGTGGCCAGCCCCAGCATTTT.

The chain employs TRBV29-1 and TRBJ2-4; weak D call: TRBD2 (5 bases). Looked up from germline, CDR1 is SQVTM and CDR2 is ANQGSEA. This CDR3 comprises 15 residues. The V end lost 4 bases, the J end lost 0 bases, and 13 bases lay between the germline ends. CDR3 residues: CSVVKTNLAKNIQYF. The CDR3 DNA follows: TGCAGCGTTGTTAAGACTAACCTAGCCAAAAACATTCAGTACTTC.

CDR3 region: CASSHLVARAYGYTF. The DNA of the CDR3 is TGTGCCAGCAGCCATCTCGTGGCCCGAGCCTATGGCTACACCTTC. V usage is TRBV7-2 and J usage is TRBJ1-2; D is unresolved. Trimming removed 5 bases at V and 4 bases at J, with 17 bases between. In germline, CDR1 is SGHTA, CDR2 FQGNSA. This CDR3 is built from 15 residues.

In this sample, this clone turned up once. The chain links TRBV28 to TRBJ1-5; unclear D gene. V was trimmed by 3 bases and J by 2 bases, leaving 11 bases between them. This CDR3 comprises 15 residues. Germline V gene sequence: CDR1 MDHEN, CDR2 SYDVKM. CDR3 sequence: CASSFADNGNQPQHF. The CDR3 DNA follows: TGTGCCAGCAGTTTCGCAGACAACGGCAATCAGCCCCAGCATTTT.

This chain uses TRBV4-2 with TRBJ2-2, with 8 positions matching TRBD1. J lost 4 bases, V lost 7 bases, and 2 bases had no gene match. The CDR3 extends over 13 amino acids. Germline V gives CDR1 LGHNA, CDR2 YNFKEQ. This CDR3 reads CASKQGGTGELFF. The CDR3 coding sequence is TGTGCCAGCAAACAGGGGGGCACCGGGGAGCTGTTTTTT.

The chain is built from TRBV19 and TRBJ1-2; 7 bases are a match to TRBD1. The CDR3 contains 12 residues. J was trimmed by 6 bases and V by 5 bases; bases with no gene match: 3. Germline lookup yields CDR1 LNHDA and CDR2 SQIVND (reference sequence). The chain's CDR3 is CASSPDRDGYTF. The CDR3 DNA reads TGTGCCAGTAGTCCCGACAGGGATGGCTACACCTTC. The whole variable domain, filled in from reference TRBV19 and TRBJ1-2, reads DGGITQSPKYLFRKEGQNVTLSCEQNLNHDAMYWYRQDPGQGLRLIYYSQIVNDFQKGDIAEGYSVSREKKESFPLTVTSAQKNPTAFYLCASSPDRDGYTFGSGTRLTVV.

The chain carries TRBV27 and TRBJ1-4; D possibly corresponds to TRBD1 (5 bases). The V end lost 10 bases, the J end lost 8 bases, and 17 bases lay between the germline ends. This CDR3 spans 13 amino acids. The germline gives CDR1 MNHEY, CDR2 SMNVEV (reference sequence). CDR3 amino acids: CATRFRGGEKLFF. CDR3 in DNA: TGTGCCACCCGGTTTAGGGGAGGGGAAAAACTGTTTTTT.

V usage is TRBV6-5 and J usage is TRBJ1-1; D ambiguous. Germline CDR1 is MNHEY and CDR2 is SVGAGI. The CDR3 spans 13 residues. V lost 2 bases, J lost 3 bases, and 7 bases lay in between. CDR3: CASSYHRDTEAFF. CDR3 DNA: TGTGCCAGCAGTTACCATAGGGACACTGAAGCTTTCTTT.

The gene calls are TRBV11-2 and TRBJ2-7; 7 nucleotides agree with TRBD1. The CDR3 sequence is 14 residues long. CDR1 SGHAT and CDR2 FQNNGV come from the germline V gene. V lost 3 bases, J lost 2 bases, and 4 bases stayed unmatched. The CDR3 here is CASSFPGGPYEQYF. The CDR3 coding sequence is TGTGCCAGCAGCTTTCCAGGGGGTCCCTACGAGCAGTACTTC. The full variable domain, rest sourced from reference TRBV11-2 and TRBJ2-7, is EAGVAQSPRYKIIEKRQSVAFWCNPISGHATLYWYQQILGQGPKLLIQFQNNGVVDDSQLPKDRFSAERLKGVDSTLKIQPAKLEDSAVYLCASSFPGGPYEQYFGPGTRLTVT.

The chain uses TRBV9 and TRBJ1-1; D remains unclear. Germline V gene lookup returns CDR1 SGDLS and CDR2 YYNGEE. V was shortened by 2 bases and J by 4 bases, with 15 bases between the two germline ends. This CDR3 has 15 amino acids. CDR3 bases: TGTGCCAGCAGCGTTAACCCCCTTCCGGTCACTGAAGCTTTCTTT. It specifies CASSVNPLPVTEAFF.

The chain is built from TRBV27 and TRBJ2-6; the D is unclear. This CDR3 has 16 residues. The germline V gene has CDR1 MNHEY and CDR2 SMNVEV (reference sequence). Trimming pared 1 base from V and 0 bases from J, leaving 7 bases between. The CDR3 bases are TGTGCCAGCAGTTTATGGCTGCCCTCTGGGGCCAACGTCCTGACTTTC. Its protein product is CASSLWLPSGANVLTF.

The chain has TRBV28 and TRBJ2-7; TRBD2 is a possible D gene (7 bases). Germline CDR1 reads MDHEN; CDR2 reads SYDVKM. The CDR3 loop spans 17 amino acids. The V and J ends lost 4 bases and 1 base respectively, with 20 bases between them. The CDR3 protein is CASSSSKGGGPSYEQYF. CDR3 DNA: TGTGCCAGCAGTTCGTCCAAAGGGGGGGGCCCGTCCTACGAGCAGTACTTC. The whole variable domain, remainder taken from reference TRBV28 and TRBJ2-7, is DVKVTQSSRYLVKRTGEKVFLECVQDMDHENMFWYRQDPGLGLRLIYFSYDVKMKEKGDIPEGYSVSREKKERFSLILESASTNQTSMYLCASSSSKGGGPSYEQYFGPGTRLTVT.

On this clone: This specimen includes other DNA sequences encoding the same CDR3. The CDR3 DNA reads as TGTGCCAGCAGCCCGACAGGGGGTGAGCAGTTCTTC. This translates into CASSPTGGEQFF. The gene calls are TRBV7-9 and TRBJ2-1, with 9 bases that match TRBD1. The CDR3 has 12 amino acids. Germline values: CDR1 SEHNR, CDR2 FQNEAQ (reference sequence). V lost 5 bases to trimming and J lost 9 bases; unmatched junction nucleotides: 2.

The genes are TRBV6-5 and TRBJ1-1; no definite D call. Germline V CDR1 and CDR2: MNHEY, SVGAGI. V gave up 0 bases and J gave up 4 bases, with 12 bases separating them. CDR3 length equals 15 residues. The CDR3 nucleotides read TGTGCCAGCAGTTACTCCGAAAGATCGGGCACTGAAGCTTTCTTT. This codes for CASSYSERSGTEAFF.

The V gene is TRBV9, the J gene TRBJ2-3, with TRBD2 matching 7 bases. The J segment lost 2 bases and the V segment lost 0 bases, leaving 12 bases of the junction unmatched. Germline CDR1 reads SGDLS; CDR2 reads YYNGEE. The CDR3 extends over 18 amino acids. DNA for the CDR3: TGTGCCAGCAGCGTAGCAAGGATCAGGCGGGGGTTCACAGATACGCAGTATTTT. Translated, it gives CASSVARIRRGFTDTQYF.

The chain carries TRBV27 and TRBJ1-1, with D perhaps TRBD1 (6 bases). Germline V gene data show CDR1 as MNHEY and CDR2 as SMNVEV (reference sequence). V lost 5 bases and J lost 5, with 18 bases in between. This CDR3 spans 15 amino acids. The CDR3 DNA follows: TGTGCCAGCAGTCGACCAGGGGCAGGGTTGACTGAAGCTTTCTTT. Its translation: CASSRPGAGLTEAFF.

The V and J genes are TRBV28 and TRBJ2-5; 12 positions agree with TRBD2. There are 15 residues in the CDR3. Germline-derived CDR1 and CDR2 are MDHEN and SYDVKM. After removal of 5 bases from V and 3 bases from J, the junction contained 4 bases not matched to a gene. CDR3 region: CASSRASGREETQYF. The CDR3, as DNA: TGTGCCAGCAGTAGGGCTAGCGGGAGGGAAGAGACCCAGTACTTC.

The chain is built from TRBV5-1 and TRBJ2-6, with 9 positions matching TRBD2. Germline V lookup: CDR1 SGHRS, CDR2 YFSETQ. This CDR3 has 18 residues. With 0 bases clipped from V and 1 base from J, the junction kept 5 bases outside the gene matches. The CDR3 bases are TGCGCCAGCAGCTTGGGGCGGGAGGGCCAGTCTGGGGCCAACGTCCTGACTTTC. Its protein product is CASSLGREGQSGANVLTF.